The 20 T cell receptor beta chains presented below share a single source sample, sequenced in a study of blood T cells in healthy people across ages. A sample-barcoded 5' primer and a J-beta primer mix were used in a second PCR of about 6 to 12 cycles. TCRdb ran MiXCR on the 5' RACE reads and lists one entry per CDR3 protein. The table records 1.4 million or so distinct CDR3 sequences, approximately 43% of them present only once. Sample: blood. Every receptor here comes from a young woman in good health.

The chain recombines TRBV5-6 with TRBJ2-5; tentative D call: TRBD2 (5 bases). V shed 1 base and J shed 2 bases, with 15 bases lying between them. Germline values: CDR1 SGHDT, CDR2 YYEEEE. The CDR3 consists of 16 residues. CDR3 nucleotide sequence: TGTGCCAGCAGCTTGATGGACTTGGGGTCACAAGAGACCCAGTACTTC. Protein product: CASSLMDLGSQETQYF.

This clonotype was seen a few times. The chain employs TRBV6-6 and TRBJ2-3; D unclear. Between the trimmed V and J ends, which lost 0 bases and 1 base, there was a span of 14 bases. The CDR3 runs to 17 residues. CDR1 and CDR2 (germline): MNHNY, SVGAGI (reference sequence). The CDR3 region is CASSYSSGVGGTDTQYF. The CDR3 region has the DNA TGTGCCAGCAGTTACTCGAGTGGGGTTGGTGGCACAGATACGCAGTATTTT.

The chain couples TRBV12-3 or TRBV12-4 to TRBJ2-7; 14 bases fit TRBD2. V lost 6 bases to trimming and J lost 3 bases; unmatched junction nucleotides: 7. This CDR3 has 16 amino acids. DNA of the CDR3: TGTGCCAGCAGCCCCCCGGGACTAGCGGGAGTCTACGAGCAGTACTTC. This sequence encodes CASSPPGLAGVYEQYF.

The rearrangement uses TRBV7-8 and TRBJ1-1; the match to TRBD1 covers 7 bases. Germline CDR1 reads SGHVS; CDR2 reads FQNEAQ. The CDR3 consists of 15 residues. Losses at the gene ends were 2 bases for V and 5 bases for J; bases not matched to a gene: 8. CDR3 region: CASSLRVGGATEAFF. For the CDR3, the DNA is TGTGCCAGCAGCTTACGTGTAGGGGGCGCGACTGAAGCTTTCTTT.

This clonotype was detected a few times. The chain couples TRBV7-2 to TRBJ1-4, with D possibly TRBD1 on 5 matching bases. Germline CDR1 reads SGHTA; CDR2 reads FQGNSA. The CDR3 is 13 amino acids. V was shortened by 3 bases and J by 5 bases, with 7 bases between the two germline ends. CDR3 nucleotide sequence: TGTGCCAGCAGCTTCGGGGCAAATGAAAAACTGTTTTTT. It yields the protein CASSFGANEKLFF.

This clonotype was detected a few times. The rearrangement links TRBV29-1 to TRBJ2-1; possibly TRBD1 for D (6 bases). Germline CDR1 SQVTM, CDR2 ANQGSEA. The CDR3 spans 17 residues. Trimming removed 4 bases at V and 7 bases at J, with 26 bases between. DNA of the CDR3: TGCAGCGTTGTAGGGCAGGGGATCTCAGATAGATTGAATGAGCAGTTCTTC. Translation gives CSVVGQGISDRLNEQFF.

This clonotype has only a few counts. This chain links TRBV4-3 with TRBJ2-1, with 10 bases fitting TRBD2. The CDR3 has 15 amino acids. After removal of 1 base from V and 7 bases from J, the junction contained 4 bases not matched to a gene. Per the germline V gene, CDR1 is LGHNA and CDR2 is YSLEER. CDR3 protein: CASSQGTSGMNEQFF. The CDR3 DNA reads TGCGCCAGCAGCCAAGGTACTAGCGGGATGAATGAGCAGTTCTTC.

The chain carries TRBV20-1 and TRBJ1-1; D is perhaps TRBD1 (6 bases). The CDR3 totals 12 residues. CDR1 and CDR2 (germline): DFQATT, SNEGSKA (reference sequence). Between the trimmed V and J ends, which lost 5 bases and 5 bases, there was a span of 12 bases. The CDR3 loop reads CSAQGIETEAFF. DNA for the CDR3: TGCAGTGCTCAGGGGATAGAGACTGAAGCTTTCTTT.

The chain has TRBV18 and TRBJ2-3; D remains unclear. Germline CDR1 is KGHSH and CDR2 is LQKENI. The V gene lost 4 bases and the J gene lost 3 bases, with 8 bases spanning the gap. The CDR3 covers 13 residues. The CDR3 sequence is CASSRNPTDTQYF. The CDR3 DNA sequence: TGTGCCAGCTCACGGAACCCGACAGATACGCAGTATTTT.

J is TRBJ2-7 and V is TRBV11-2, with D tentatively TRBD1 or TRBD2 (5 bases each). CDR1 SGHAT and CDR2 FQNNGV come from the germline V gene. The CDR3 runs 11 residues. Deletions cut 8 bases from V and 7 bases from J, with 12 bases between. CDR3 protein: CASGHWGEQYF. Written as DNA, the CDR3 is TGTGCCAGCGGTCACTGGGGGGAGCAGTACTTC.

J is TRBJ2-5 and V is TRBV10-3; perhaps D is TRBD1 or TRBD2 (6 bases each). The CDR3 has 15 amino acids. Germline V lookup: CDR1 ENHRY, CDR2 SYGVKD. V lost 6 bases and J lost 11, with 25 bases in between. In DNA, the CDR3 is TGTGCCATCAGCCCCGGGGGACAACTACTGTCGGAGCAGTACTTC. Its translation: CAISPGGQLLSEQYF.

The chain has TRBV7-2 and TRBJ1-4; 9 positions agree with TRBD1. The J segment lost 8 bases and the V segment lost 6 bases, leaving 10 bases of the junction unmatched. The CDR3 has 15 amino acids. The germline V gene has CDR1 SGHTA and CDR2 FQGNSA. Here the CDR3 DNA reads TGTGCCAGCAGACCAGGGGGACAGGGTCGCGAAAAACTGTTTTTT. It yields the protein CASRPGGQGREKLFF.

The chain has TRBV29-1 and TRBJ2-7; tentatively, D is TRBD1 (7 bases). Germline V lookup: CDR1 SQVTM, CDR2 ANQGSEA. Trimming stripped 0 bases from V and 3 bases from J, with 18 bases between. CDR3 length equals 16 residues. For the CDR3, the DNA is TGCAGCGTTGAAGACCGGGGGACAGATGGATTCTACGAGCAGTACTTC. Translated, it gives CSVEDRGTDGFYEQYF.

The CDR3 nucleotides read TGTGCCAGCAGCCCCCTTGGGAACGAGCAGTACTTC. Protein sequence: CASSPLGNEQYF. J is TRBJ2-7 and V is TRBV12-3 or TRBV12-4; D gene uncertain. The length of the CDR3 is 12 residues. The V end was cut by 6 bases, the J end by 5 bases, with 11 bases between.

This clonotype was detected ten times or more. The chain couples TRBV12-3 or TRBV12-4 to TRBJ1-5; a possible D gene is TRBD1 (6 bases). The V gene lost 3 bases and the J gene lost 4 bases, with 7 bases spanning the gap. The CDR3 covers 13 residues. The chain's CDR3 is CASSFTGNQPQHF. CDR3 nucleotides: TGTGCCAGCAGTTTTACAGGGAATCAGCCCCAGCATTTT.

This clonotype was counted many times. This chain uses TRBV4-3 with TRBJ2-6; 7 nucleotides align to TRBD1. V lost 0 bases, J lost 0 bases, and 2 bases stayed unmatched. Germline V gene sequence: CDR1 LGHNA, CDR2 YSLEER. The CDR3 sequence is 17 residues long. CDR3 bases: TGCGCCAGCAGCCAAGACTCAGGGGGCTCTGGGGCCAACGTCCTGACTTTC. This encodes CASSQDSGGSGANVLTF.

This clonotype was detected a few times. The genes are TRBV6-5 and TRBJ2-3; no definite D call. This CDR3 contains 13 residues. Germline lookup yields CDR1 MNHEY and CDR2 SVGAGI. V gave up 2 bases and J gave up 6 bases, with 9 bases separating them. CDR3 region: CASSYTGRDTQYF. The CDR3 nucleotides are TGTGCCAGCAGTTACACTGGGCGGGATACGCAGTATTTT.

The chain uses TRBV6-2 or TRBV6-3 and TRBJ2-1, with 14 bases identical to TRBD2. Germline values: CDR1 MNHEY, CDR2 SVGEGT. The CDR3 totals 13 residues. The trim removed 7 bases at V and 9 bases at J, leaving 2 bases unmatched. CDR3 loop: CASKGTSGGEQFF. The DNA for the CDR3 is TGTGCCAGCAAGGGGACTAGCGGGGGTGAGCAGTTCTTC.

In regard to this clonotype: The junction differs from germline at one of its ends, possibly a read error. V gene TRBV7-9 combines with J gene TRBJ2-1; the D gene is possibly TRBD2 (5 bases). Germline CDR1 SEHNR, CDR2 FQNEAQ (reference sequence). The CDR3 extends over 14 amino acids. Here the CDR3 reads CASGLEVSVHEQFF. In nucleotides, the CDR3 is TGTGCCAGCGGCTTAGAGGTTAGCGTGCATGAGCAGTTCTTC. Complete variable domain (other parts from reference TRBV7-9 and TRBJ2-1): DTGVSQNPRHKITKRGQNVTFRCDPISEHNRLYWYRQTLGQGPEFLTYFQNEAQLEKSRLLSDRFSAERPKGSFSTLEIQRTEQGDSAMYLCASGLEVSVHEQFFGPGTRLTVL.

This clonotype was found a few times. The chain joins TRBV10-3 to TRBJ2-7; 10 bases line up with TRBD2. J was trimmed by 2 bases and V by 0 bases; bases with no gene match: 7. This CDR3 is built from 17 residues. CDR1 and CDR2 (germline): ENHRY, SYGVKD. The CDR3: CAISESGGLAGAYEQYF. In DNA, the CDR3 is TGTGCCATCAGTGAGTCGGGAGGTCTAGCGGGGGCCTACGAGCAGTACTTC.